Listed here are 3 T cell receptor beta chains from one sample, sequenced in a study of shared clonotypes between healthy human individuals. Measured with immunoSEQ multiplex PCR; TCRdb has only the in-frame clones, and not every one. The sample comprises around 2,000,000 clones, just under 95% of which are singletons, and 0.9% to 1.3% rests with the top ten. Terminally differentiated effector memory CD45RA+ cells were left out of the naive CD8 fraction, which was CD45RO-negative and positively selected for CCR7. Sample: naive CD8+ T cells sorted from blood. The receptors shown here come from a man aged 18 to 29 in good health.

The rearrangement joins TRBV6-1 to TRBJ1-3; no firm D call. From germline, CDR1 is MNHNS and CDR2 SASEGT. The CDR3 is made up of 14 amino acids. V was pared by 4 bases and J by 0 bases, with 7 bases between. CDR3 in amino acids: CASSAESSGNTIYF. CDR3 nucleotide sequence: TGTGCCAGCAGTGCGGAGTCCTCTGGAAACACCATATATTTT.

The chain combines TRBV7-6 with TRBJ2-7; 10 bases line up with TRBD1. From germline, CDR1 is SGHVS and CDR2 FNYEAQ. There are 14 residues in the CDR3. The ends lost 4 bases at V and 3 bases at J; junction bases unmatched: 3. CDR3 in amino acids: CASSSDRGGYEQYF. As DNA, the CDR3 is TGTGCCAGCAGCTCGGACAGGGGGGGCTACGAGCAGTACTTC.

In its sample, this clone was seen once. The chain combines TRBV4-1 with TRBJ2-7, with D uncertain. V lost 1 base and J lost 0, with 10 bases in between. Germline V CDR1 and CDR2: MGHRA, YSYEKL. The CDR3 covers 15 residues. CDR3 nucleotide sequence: TGCGCCAGCAGCCAAGCTCCTCCAAGCTCCTACGAGCAGTACTTC. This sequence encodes CASSQAPPSSYEQYF.